The source of this TCR beta chain is a study of cytomegalovirus exposure and HLA in healthy donors. Study-wide results and caveats: Some public TCRs appeared in many individuals, while most sequences were rare.

The CDR3 contains 16 residues. Germline lookup yields CDR1 ENHRY and CDR2 SYGVKD. Germline trimming cut 4 bases from V and 4 bases from J; bases unmatched to any gene: 12. Notes on this clone: Its antigen is unknown.

The PCR made use of 60 Vbeta and 13 Jbeta primers. Per the original methods: Per a later analysis, the number of unique TCR beta chains was 75 million to 90 million, of which 9 million to 12 million were shared. Libraries were prepared by immunoSEQ multiplex PCR; TCRdb keeps only in-frame clonotypes and omits some of them. V and J calls and clone size are given by that table; D and trimming were obtained from the DNA. Seen here are 80,000 to 130,000 clones, around 80% observed once, and the top ten hold over 3.5%. The sample was PBMCs. The chain carries TRBV10-3 and TRBJ1-2; 7 bases are shared with TRBD1. The source of this sequence is a woman between 45 and 65 years old in good health and CMV-seropositive. The chain's CDR3 is CAISGTSEGTAYGYTF. The CDR3 DNA sequence: TGTGCCATCAGTGGCACGTCAGAGGGGACAGCCTATGGCTACACCTTC.